This TCR beta chain was recorded in a study of OX40 agonist ivuxolimab in advanced cancers. Study-level findings and limits: On average, CD8+ T cells had more expanded clones than CD4+.

This clone was observed a handful of times. What it binds is not known. Generated by immunoSEQ multiplex PCR, the TCRdb table keeps only in-frame clones and is missing some. This sample has tens of thousands of clones, with 78% found just once. V was pared by 4 bases and J by 3 bases, with 7 bases between. Germline values: CDR1 LNHDA, CDR2 SQIVND (reference sequence). The CDR3 is 13 amino acids. The sample here was CD4+ or CD8+ T cells sorted from blood, taken in a trial of the OX40 agonist ivuxolimab. The V gene is TRBV19, the J gene TRBJ1-5; no clear D gene. This receptor was obtained from an adult with an advanced solid tumor such as melanoma, head and neck, liver or kidney cancer. CDR3 in DNA: TGTGCCAGTAGTACGCAGGCCAATCAGCCCCAGCATTTT. Translating it yields CASSTQANQPQHF.